This T cell receptor beta chain came from a study of identical twins. The study's findings and limits: Modelling approaches yielded underestimates of out-of-frame TCR alpha sharing between monozygotic twins. The conclusions drew on cross-sectional statistical analysis instead of tracking the same donors. Excess sharing by twins proved weaker in beta out-of-frame sequences. Fewer insertions characterized abundant cord blood beta clonotypes, whereas memory repertoires showed none.

The CDR3 totals 12 residues. CDR1 is DFQATT and CDR2 is SNEGSKA in the germline V gene (reference sequence). The germline V and J ends were trimmed by 6 bases and 6 bases, with 12 bases remaining between them. TCRdb itself ran the 5' RACE reads through MiXCR, one entry per CDR3 protein. The sample lists about 530,000 distinct CDR3 sequences; around 22% were seen once. On this clonotype: Its antigen is not known.

This sample was also put to use in a study of yellow fever vaccine responses in identical twins.

The rearrangement uses TRBV20-1 and TRBJ2-1, with D unclear. This receptor was obtained from a woman aged 18-29 years in good health. Sequenced material: CD4+ T cells sorted from blood. Here the CDR3 reads CSARLLGNEQFF. The DNA of the CDR3 is TGCAGTGCCCGCCTACTCGGCAATGAGCAGTTCTTC.